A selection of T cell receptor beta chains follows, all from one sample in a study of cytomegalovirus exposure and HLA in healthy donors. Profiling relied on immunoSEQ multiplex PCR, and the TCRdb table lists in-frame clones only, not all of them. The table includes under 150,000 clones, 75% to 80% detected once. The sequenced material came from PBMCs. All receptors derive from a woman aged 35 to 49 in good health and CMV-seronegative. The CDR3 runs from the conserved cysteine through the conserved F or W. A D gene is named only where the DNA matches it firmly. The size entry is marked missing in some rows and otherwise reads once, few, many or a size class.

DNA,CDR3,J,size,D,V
TGTGCCAGCAGCCCTAACAGGGGGGAATTCAACTATGGCTACACCTTC,CASSPNRGEFNYGYTF,TRBJ1-2,.,TRBD1,TRBV28
TGTGCCAGCAGCACAATTACTAGCTCCTACGAGCAGTACTTC,CASSTITSSYEQYF,TRBJ2-7,.,.,TRBV7-8
TGTGCCAGCAGCGACCAGGGAGGGACGGAAGAGCAGTACTTC,CASSDQGGTEEQYF,TRBJ2-7,.,TRBD2,TRBV25-1
TGTGCCAGCAGCCTCCGGAGGAACACTGAAGCTTTCTTT,CASSLRRNTEAFF,TRBJ1-1,.,.,TRBV7-8
TGTGCCAGCAGTGGGCAGGGGGGAAACACCATATATTTT,CASSGQGGNTIYF,TRBJ1-3,.,.,TRBV2
TGTGCCAGCAGCATCATAGAGACCCAGTACTTC,CASSIIETQYF,TRBJ2-5,.,.,TRBV11-2
TGTGCCAGCAGCAAAGAGACAGGGGGCCGCTATGGCTACACCTTC,CASSKETGGRYGYTF,TRBJ1-2,.,.,TRBV21-1
TGCAGCGTTTTCGCAGGGGGCGGCGAGCAGTACTTC,CSVFAGGGEQYF,TRBJ2-7,.,TRBD1,TRBV29-1
TGTTCCAGCAGCTTAGGACAGGTGAACACTGAAGCTTTCTTT,CSSSLGQVNTEAFF,TRBJ1-1,.,TRBD1,TRBV7-9
TGTGCCAGCAGGTTGTCGGGGGGTGACTATGGCTACACCTTC,CASRLSGGDYGYTF,TRBJ1-2,few,.,TRBV28
TGTGCCAGTAGTAGGGAGGGACGGACCATTAATGAAAAACTGTTTTTT,CASSREGRTINEKLFF,TRBJ1-4,.,.,TRBV19
TGTGCCAGTAGTATAGGAGTCTCTGGGGCCAACGTCCTGACTTTC,CASSIGVSGANVLTF,TRBJ2-6,.,.,TRBV19
TGTGCCAGCAGCCAAGGGACTAGCGTACAAGAGACCCAGTACTTC,CASSQGTSVQETQYF,TRBJ2-5,.,TRBD2,TRBV4-2
TGCAGCGTCGGACAGGGTTGGGAGACCCAGTACTTC,CSVGQGWETQYF,TRBJ2-5,.,TRBD1,TRBV29-1
TGTGCCAGCAGCTTGCCGGGACTAGCGGGAGTAAATACGCAGTATTTT,CASSLPGLAGVNTQYF,TRBJ2-3,.,TRBD2,TRBV7-3
TGTGCCAGCAGCCCCTTAAGTCCGGGAAACTACAATGAGCAGTTCTTC,CASSPLSPGNYNEQFF,TRBJ2-1,.,.,TRBV28
TGTGCCAGCCGAGGGAAGGGCTCCTATAATTCACCCCTCCACTTT,CASRGKGSYNSPLHF,TRBJ1-6,few,.,TRBV6-5
TGTGCCAGCAGTTTTAGCGCCCAGGGGGGAAATCAGCCCCAGCATTTT,CASSFSAQGGNQPQHF,TRBJ1-5,.,TRBD1,TRBV27
TGTGCCATCAGCGAACCGGCCCTAGCGGGAGGCCACAATGAGCAGTTCTTC,CAISEPALAGGHNEQFF,TRBJ2-1,.,TRBD2,TRBV10-3
TGCAGCATTTCCGACCTAGTAGGAGAGACCCAGTACTTC,CSISDLVGETQYF,TRBJ2-5,.,.,TRBV29-1
TGTGCCAGCAGAAGACAACAGGGGAGCACTGAAGCTTTCTTT,CASRRQQGSTEAFF,TRBJ1-1,.,TRBD1,TRBV6-5
TGTGCCAGCAGCTTACGGACTAGCGGGGGTTACGAGCAGTACTTC,CASSLRTSGGYEQYF,TRBJ2-7,.,TRBD2,TRBV7-8
TGTGCCAGCAGCTTACTTCTAGCTAACTATGGCTACACCTTC,CASSLLLANYGYTF,TRBJ1-2,.,.,TRBV11-2
TGTGCCAGTTACCTCCGGACTAGCGGGAGCGGCGAGCAGTTCTTC,CASYLRTSGSGEQFF,TRBJ2-1,.,TRBD2,TRBV6-1
TGTGCCAGCAGCCGTCAGGCGGAGACCCAGTACTTC,CASSRQAETQYF,TRBJ2-5,.,.,TRBV7-9
TGCGCCAGCAGCGAACTTATGGGCTCAATGAACACTGAAGCTTTCTTT,CASSELMGSMNTEAFF,TRBJ1-1,once,.,TRBV5-1
TGTGCCAGCAGTACGAAGGACACGACTAACTATGGCTACACCTTC,CASSTKDTTNYGYTF,TRBJ1-2,.,.,TRBV5-6
TGTGCCAGCAGCCTGCCCGGGACAGATATAGCGGGAGCGCTCTATGAGCAGTTCTTC,CASSLPGTDIAGALYEQFF,TRBJ2-1,.,TRBD2,TRBV11-3
TGTGCCAGCAGCCGGGACAACGGGGCCGCTGAAGCTTTCTTT,CASSRDNGAAEAFF,TRBJ1-1,.,.,TRBV7-9
TGTGCCAGCAGCTTAGCCAGCGGGAGCGGGCATGAGCAGTTCTTC,CASSLASGSGHEQFF,TRBJ2-1,.,TRBD2,TRBV7-6
TGTGCCAGCAACCTAGGCACGGGGGGCGGGTCAGATACGCAGTATTTT,CASNLGTGGGSDTQYF,TRBJ2-3,.,.,TRBV28
TGTGCCAGCAGCTTACGGGACAGCTCCAGACATGGCTACACCTTC,CASSLRDSSRHGYTF,TRBJ1-2,.,TRBD1,TRBV13
TGTGCCAGCAGAGTGGGACAGTCTGGTCGAAACACCATATATTTT,CASRVGQSGRNTIYF,TRBJ1-3,.,TRBD1,TRBV2
TGCGCCAGCAGCGGGGGACTAGCGGACACAGATACGCAGTATTTT,CASSGGLADTDTQYF,TRBJ2-3,.,TRBD2,TRBV5-1